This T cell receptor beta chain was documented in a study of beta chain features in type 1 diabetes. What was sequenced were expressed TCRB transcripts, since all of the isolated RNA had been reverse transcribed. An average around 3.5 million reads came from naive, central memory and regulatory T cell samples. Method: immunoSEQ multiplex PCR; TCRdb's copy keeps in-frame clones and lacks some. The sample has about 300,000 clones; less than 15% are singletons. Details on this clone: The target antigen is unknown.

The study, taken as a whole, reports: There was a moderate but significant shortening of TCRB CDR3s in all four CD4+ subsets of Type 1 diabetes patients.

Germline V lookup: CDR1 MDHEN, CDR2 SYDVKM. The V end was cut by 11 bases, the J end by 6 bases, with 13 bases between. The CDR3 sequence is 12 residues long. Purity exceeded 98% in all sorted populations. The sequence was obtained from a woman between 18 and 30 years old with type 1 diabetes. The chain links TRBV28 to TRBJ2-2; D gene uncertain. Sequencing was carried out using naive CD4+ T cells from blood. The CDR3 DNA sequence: TGTGCCGCCGCTATACCGTCCGGGGAGCTGTTTTTT. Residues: CAAAIPSGELFF.